One sample yielded the 8 T cell receptor beta chains listed below, sequenced in a study of long-term antiretroviral therapy in people with HIV. The libraries were made with immunoSEQ v3.0 at survey level. Assay used: immunoSEQ multiplex PCR; TCRdb lists only in-frame clones, some missing. This table holds approximately 25,000 clones, roughly 82% found once. The sample was unsorted PBMCs, taken 3 years after starting antiretroviral therapy. The receptors originated from a man in his fifties or sixties with HIV.

This clone appeared a single time. This chain joins TRBV2 and TRBJ1-1, with TRBD1 identical over 8 bases. CDR1 SNHLY and CDR2 FYNNEI come from the germline V gene. CDR3 length: 12 amino acids. CDR3 DNA: TGTGCTTCACAGGGGGTGGACACTGAAGCTTTCTTT. As protein: CASQGVDTEAFF.

This chain joins TRBV28 and TRBJ1-1; D is perhaps TRBD1 (6 bases). V was cut by 9 bases and J by 3 bases, with 14 bases left in between. The CDR3 runs 13 residues. CDR1 MDHEN and CDR2 SYDVKM come from the germline V gene. The DNA for the CDR3 is TGTGCCAGTAAGGGGGGGTTGGACACTGAAGCTTTCTTT. It encodes CASKGGLDTEAFF.

V usage is TRBV19 and J usage is TRBJ1-3, with 11 bases fitting TRBD1. This CDR3 is 14 amino acids long. Trimming cost V 10 bases and J 2 bases; bases outside gene matches: 4. Germline V lookup: CDR1 LNHDA, CDR2 SQIVND (reference sequence). The CDR3 loop reads CATTGQGAGNTIYF. The CDR3 nucleotides read TGTGCCACCACGGGACAGGGGGCTGGAAACACCATATATTTT.

V usage is TRBV25-1 and J usage is TRBJ2-7; 7 bases align to TRBD1. CDR3 length: 14 residues. After removal of 3 bases from V and 2 bases from J, the junction contained 4 bases not matched to a gene. The germline V gene has CDR1 MGHDK and CDR2 SYGVNS. CDR3 sequence reads: CASSDLTGAYEQYF. The CDR3 DNA sequence: TGTGCCAGCAGTGATCTCACAGGGGCCTACGAGCAGTACTTC.

About this clone itself: Compared with germline, one end of the junction differs, possibly owing to a read error. This chain uses TRBV27 with TRBJ1-2; 10 nucleotides match TRBD1. CDR1 and CDR2 from the germline V gene are MNHEY and SMNVEV (reference sequence). CDR3 length: 18 amino acids. In DNA, the CDR3 is TGCTACCGAACTGGGGGAGACAGGGGGCAGGTTCCTAACTATGGCTACACCTTC. Amino acids: CYRTGGDRGQVPNYGYTF.

The chain employs TRBV5-4 and TRBJ2-1, with no clear D. This CDR3 is 15 amino acids long. Germline values: CDR1 SGHNT, CDR2 YYREEE (reference sequence). Trimming removed 5 bases at V and 0 bases at J, with 12 bases between. CDR3 loop: CASRSTPLSYNEQFF. CDR3 nucleotide sequence: TGTGCCAGCAGATCGACACCTCTCTCCTACAATGAGCAGTTCTTC.

This clone was seen only a few times. The CDR3: CASSPGGTRNTGELFF. CDR3 bases: TGTGCCAGCAGCCCCGGGGGGACTAGGAACACCGGGGAGCTGTTTTTT. This chain links TRBV5-4 with TRBJ2-2, with 8 bases matching TRBD2. This CDR3 region has 16 residues. After removal of 4 bases from V and 1 base from J, the junction contained 6 bases not matched to a gene. Germline assignment: CDR1 SGHNT and CDR2 YYREEE (reference sequence). Filled out from reference TRBV5-4 and TRBJ2-2, the complete variable domain reads ETGVTQSPTHLIKTRGQQVTLRCSSQSGHNTVSWYQQALGQGPQFIFQYYREEENGRGNFPPRFSGLQFPNYSSELNVNALELDDSALYLCASSPGGTRNTGELFFGEGSRLTVL.

The chain uses TRBV30 and TRBJ1-3, with no clear D. The V gene's germline CDR1 is GTSNPN and CDR2 SVGIG (reference sequence). V lost 1 base and J lost 2, with 12 bases in between. CDR3 length: 15 residues. CDR3 nucleotides: TGTGCCTGGAGTGCTTCGACTTTACCTGGAAACACCATATATTTT. Encoded protein: CAWSASTLPGNTIYF.